This TCR beta chain comes out of a study of regulatory T cells in long-lasting Graves disease. The authors built TCR beta libraries using iRepertoire HTBI primers and Arm-PCR of CDR3 regions. Using its own MiXCR run on the multiplex PCR reads, TCRdb lists one record per CDR3 protein. The repertoire includes a few hundred thousand distinct CDR3 sequences, around an eighth of them detected once, and roughly 9.7% sits in the top ten. The time point is: newly diagnosed GD, antithyroid drugs for less than 3 months. RNA isolated from PBMCs was used to make the TCR library. Of note for this clonotype: With a much larger clone just one base away, this may be a read error.

Trimming took off 10 bases at V and 2 bases at J, with 20 bases between the two ends. The CDR3 has 15 amino acids. These data also formed part of another study, on T cells in Graves' hyperthyroidism and ophthalmopathy.

The sample consisted of peripheral blood mononuclear cells (PBMCs), taken at new diagnosis, from a patient treated with antithyroid drugs. The TCR was taken from a man aged 25 to 40 with Graves disease. The rearrangement uses TRBV12-3 or TRBV12-4 and TRBJ2-5, with D perhaps matching TRBD1 (5 bases). CDR3 region: CANSSSDSPQETQYF. CDR3 sequence (DNA): TGTGCCAACAGCTCGAGCGACAGTCCACAAGAGACCCAGTACTTC.